The text below deals with one T cell receptor beta chain. These data come from a study of blood T cell repertoires in COVID-19. As for the study in general: Some COVID-19 samples were acute and others convalescent; all came from the United States, Italy and Spain. The analysed material was cDNA or gDNA that came from T cells, B-cell-depleted T cells, or PBMCs.

Per the original methods: From reference gene primer amplification, estimates of nucleated cell counts were derived. The protocol was immunoSEQ multiplex PCR, while the TCRdb copy is restricted to in-frame clones and leaves out a portion. The V and J calls and clone size were taken over from that table, and D and trimming were inferred from the DNA. The repertoire has 380,000 or so clones, approximately 80% of them found once; the top ten carry about 1.2%. This CDR3 has 12 residues. Trimming stripped 7 bases from V and 6 bases from J, with 15 bases between. CDR1 is SQVTM, CDR2 ANQGSEA, per germline. The sequence was collected from a human donor with acute or convalescent COVID-19. The donor label of this sample is uncertain. V and J are TRBV29-1 and TRBJ1-1, with D maybe TRBD1 (6 bases). The material sequenced was peripheral blood. The CDR3 is CSATGLKAEAFF. In nucleotides, the CDR3 is TGCAGCGCCACAGGGCTGAAGGCTGAAGCTTTCTTT.